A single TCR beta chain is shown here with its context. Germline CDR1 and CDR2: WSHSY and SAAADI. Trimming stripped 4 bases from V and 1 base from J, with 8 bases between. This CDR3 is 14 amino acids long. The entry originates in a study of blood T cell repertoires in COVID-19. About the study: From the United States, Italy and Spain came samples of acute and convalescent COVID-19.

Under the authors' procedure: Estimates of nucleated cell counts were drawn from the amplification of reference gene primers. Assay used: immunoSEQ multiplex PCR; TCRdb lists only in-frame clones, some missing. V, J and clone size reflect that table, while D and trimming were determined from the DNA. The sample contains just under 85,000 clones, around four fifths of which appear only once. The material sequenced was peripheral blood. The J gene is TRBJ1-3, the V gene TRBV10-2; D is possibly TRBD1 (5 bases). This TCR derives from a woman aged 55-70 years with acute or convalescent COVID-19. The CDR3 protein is CASSGRGSGNTIYF. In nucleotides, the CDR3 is TGCGCCAGCAGTGGTCGGGGGTCTGGAAACACCATATATTTT.